This passage covers 11 T cell receptor beta chains from one sample sequenced in a study of CD8+ T cells in alopecia areata. TCR sequencing used cDNA made by reverse transcription of extracted RNA. TCRdb's table, derived via immunoSEQ multiplex PCR, lists solely in-frame clones and lacks some. The table shows some 130,000 clones, with about 46% occurring only once. Sequenced here: CD8+ T cells sorted from blood, sampled at week 0. The origin of the receptors is a human donor with alopecia areata.

The gene calls are TRBV30 and TRBJ1-6; no reliable D call. The CDR3 totals 14 residues. Trimming took off 0 bases at V and 5 bases at J, with 8 bases between the two ends. Per germline, CDR1 GTSNPN and CDR2 SVGIG (reference sequence). In nucleotides, the CDR3 is TGTGCCTGGAGTGTCGGGGTGGATAATTCACCCCTCCACTTT. Its protein is CAWSVGVDNSPLHF.

The table lists this clone with a few counts. V is TRBV27 and J is TRBJ1-4, with a tentative D call TRBD1 (5 bases). There are 15 residues in the CDR3. V lost 4 bases to trimming and J lost 8 bases, with 17 bases between them. Germline CDR1 reads MNHEY; CDR2 reads SMNVEV (reference sequence). The CDR3 nucleotides read TGTGCCAGCAGTTCGAGACCGGGACTGGGGGAAAAACTGTTTTTT. This encodes CASSSRPGLGEKLFF. Supplemented by reference TRBV27 and TRBJ1-4, the full variable domain reads EAQVTQNPRYLITVTGKKLTVTCSQNMNHEYMSWYRQDPGLGLRQIYYSMNVEVTDKGDVPEGYKVSRKEKRNFPLILESPSPNQTSLYFCASSSRPGLGEKLFFGSGTQLSVL.

The rearrangement uses TRBV29-1 and TRBJ2-1; TRBD1 aligns across 10 bases. This CDR3 comprises 13 residues. Germline lookup yields CDR1 SQVTM and CDR2 ANQGSEA. V lost 7 bases to trimming and J lost 7 bases; unmatched junction nucleotides: 7. CDR3: CSAVGTGENEQFF. CDR3 in DNA: TGCAGCGCTGTCGGGACAGGGGAGAATGAGCAGTTCTTC.

The genes are TRBV29-1 and TRBJ2-7; D tentatively fits TRBD1 or TRBD2 (5 bases each). Per the germline V gene, CDR1 is SQVTM and CDR2 is ANQGSEA. This CDR3 contains 13 residues. The V end lost 0 bases, the J end lost 0 bases, and 6 bases lay between the germline ends. CDR3 coding DNA: TGCAGCGTTGAAGAGGGGACCTCCTACGAGCAGTACTTC. Amino acids: CSVEEGTSYEQYF.

This sequence joins TRBV7-9 and TRBJ1-6; 7 bases map to TRBD1. J gave up 8 bases and V 5 bases, and 6 bases lay outside the gene matches. This CDR3 has 14 amino acids. Germline assignment: CDR1 SEHNR and CDR2 FQNEAQ (reference sequence). DNA for the CDR3: TGTGCCAGCAGCCTCTTTGACAGGGATTCACCCCTCCACTTT. Translation: CASSLFDRDSPLHF.

The chain carries TRBV29-1 and TRBJ1-1, with D tentatively TRBD1 (5 bases). The CDR3 sequence is 12 residues long. Per germline, CDR1 SQVTM and CDR2 ANQGSEA. CDR3 residues: CRAGAVGTEAFF. As DNA, the CDR3 is TGCAGAGCTGGGGCAGTCGGGACTGAAGCTTTCTTT.

This chain links TRBV23-1 with TRBJ2-7; D is uncertain. TRBV23-1 is noted as an ORF with a role that remains uncertain. Trimming removed 1 base at V and 6 bases at J, with 4 bases between. The CDR3 has 11 amino acids. The DNA of the CDR3 is TGCGCCAGCAGTCAATTTAGCGAGCAGTACTTC. Translation gives CASSQFSEQYF.

The chain combines TRBV5-8 with TRBJ2-2; no reliable D call. Deletions cut 0 bases from V and 6 bases from J, with 3 bases between. Germline V gene data show CDR1 as SGHTS and CDR2 as YDEGEE. CDR3 length: 12 amino acids. CDR3 sequence (DNA): TGTGCCAGCAGCTTGGCCCCCGGGGAGCTGTTTTTT. Encoded protein: CASSLAPGELFF.

The V call is TRBV6-5, the J call TRBJ2-7, with D unclear. Germline-derived CDR1 and CDR2 are MNHEY and SVGAGI. The V end was cut by 2 bases, the J end by 6 bases, with 5 bases between. This CDR3 is 11 amino acids long. This CDR3 reads CASSYQSEQYF. The CDR3 region has the DNA TGTGCCAGCAGTTACCAAAGCGAGCAGTACTTC.

J is TRBJ2-5 and V is TRBV7-2; D may be TRBD1 (5 bases). The J call may be in error: the DNA end matches TRBJ2-7 better. Germline V gives CDR1 SGHTA, CDR2 FQGNSA. This CDR3 spans 15 amino acids. The CDR3 DNA sequence: TGTGCCAGCAGCTACGGACACCAGAGCTCCTACGAGCAGTACTTC. The encoded protein is CASSYGHQSSYEQYF.

The chain carries TRBV30 and TRBJ2-3; D uncertain. The germline V gene has CDR1 GTSNPN and CDR2 SVGIG (reference sequence). The V and J ends lost 5 bases and 0 bases respectively, with 3 bases between them. CDR3 length: 11 amino acids. This CDR3 reads CAWASTDTQYF. The CDR3, as DNA: TGTGCCTGGGCGAGCACAGATACGCAGTATTTT. The full variable domain, in which reference TRBV30 and TRBJ2-3 provide the parts outside the CDR3, is SQTIHQWPATLVQPVGSPLSLECTVEGTSNPNLYWYRQAAGRGLQLLFYSVGIGQISSEVPQNLSASRPQDRQFILSSKKLLLSDSGFYLCAWASTDTQYFGPGTRLTVL.